A selection of T cell receptor beta chains follows, all from one sample in a study of Ad26.COV2.S vaccination and SARS-CoV-2 variants. Method: immunoSEQ multiplex PCR; TCRdb's copy keeps in-frame clones and lacks some. The sample lists some 300,000 clones, 85% to 90% occurring once. The sequencing used peripheral blood, collected in a trial of Ad26.COV2.S vaccine versus placebo. These receptors were collected from a person between 18 and 65 years old who received the Ad26.COV2.S COVID-19 vaccine or a placebo. CDR3s leave out the opening cysteine and the closing phenylalanine or tryptophan. Each record gives: V gene, J gene, CDR3 length, CDR3 protein.

TRBV15	TRBJ1-2	12	ATSRGEVNYGYT
TRBV7-2	TRBJ2-2	12	ASTHRGGTGELF
TRBV18	TRBJ1-6	11	ASSRQGDSPLH
TRBV6-6	TRBJ1-2	13	ASWGHQGLDYGYT
TRBV7-2	TRBJ1-1	11	ASRVYREREAF
TRBV10-3	TRBJ2-3	12	AIRDSRAADTQY
TRBV25-1	TRBJ1-1	13	ASSATTGVNTEAF
TRBV6-1	TRBJ2-3	11	ASSEYSGDTQY
TRBV28	TRBJ1-3	12	ATDIGIAGNTIY
TRBV28	TRBJ1-5	15	ASSFLDRRGGNQPQH
TRBV7-2	TRBJ2-2	13	ASSPGGPGTGELF
TRBV9	TRBJ2-3	11	ASSVRGLDTQY
TRBV2	TRBJ1-2	14	ASSVGRREANYGYT
TRBV11-2	TRBJ2-7	10	ASSPGSGEQY
TRBV12-5	TRBJ1-2	14	ASGLVQGLQNYGYT
TRBV6-2/TRBV6-3	TRBJ2-7	16	ASSYLPPGTGGLSEQY
TRBV5-1	TRBJ2-7	12	ASKRASQVHEQY
TRBV30	TRBJ1-2	9	AWSVQYLYT
TRBV6-5	TRBJ2-1	13	ASSQRAGVYLEQF
TRBV19	TRBJ1-1	16	ASSIGSGGAGVNTEAF
TRBV9	TRBJ2-1	14	ASSVDGGSPAHEQF
TRBV6-2/TRBV6-3	TRBJ2-1	13	ASSWGGLAGFEQF
TRBV5-4	TRBJ1-2	12	ASSRANVNYGYT
TRBV7-2	TRBJ1-1	13	ASSFRGGGATEAF
TRBV6-5	TRBJ1-2	11	ASRVDRLGGYT
TRBV2	TRBJ2-6	13	ASSLGLSGANVLT
TRBV5-8	TRBJ2-7	9	ASSLTYEQY
TRBV5-5	TRBJ2-1	15	ASKPIFGTGQDNEQF
TRBV5-1	TRBJ1-2	12	ASSLVGDSSGYT
TRBV6-2/TRBV6-3	TRBJ2-7	13	ASSYSFQAHYEQY
TRBV11-2	TRBJ2-3	11	ASSLDQRNTQY
TRBV12-3/TRBV12-4	TRBJ1-5	11	ASSEHDNQPQH
TRBV7-9	TRBJ2-5	15	ASSWGVGDRGPKTQY
TRBV5-1	TRBJ2-5	16	ASSVGHAAEVAQKTQY
TRBV3-1/TRBV3-2	TRBJ1-2	14	ASLNTAPGQGYGYT
TRBV9	TRBJ1-1	12	ASSVADRASEAF
TRBV11-2	TRBJ2-2	14	ASRYSDTTNTGELF
TRBV19	TRBJ1-2	13	ASTGQGTIHGGYT
TRBV19	TRBJ1-1	10	ASSGLTGWAF
TRBV2	TRBJ1-5	13	ASSGGTAGSQPQH
TRBV7-8	TRBJ1-2	13	ASSLALDRLYGYT
TRBV7-9	TRBJ2-3	12	ASSPRPATDTQY